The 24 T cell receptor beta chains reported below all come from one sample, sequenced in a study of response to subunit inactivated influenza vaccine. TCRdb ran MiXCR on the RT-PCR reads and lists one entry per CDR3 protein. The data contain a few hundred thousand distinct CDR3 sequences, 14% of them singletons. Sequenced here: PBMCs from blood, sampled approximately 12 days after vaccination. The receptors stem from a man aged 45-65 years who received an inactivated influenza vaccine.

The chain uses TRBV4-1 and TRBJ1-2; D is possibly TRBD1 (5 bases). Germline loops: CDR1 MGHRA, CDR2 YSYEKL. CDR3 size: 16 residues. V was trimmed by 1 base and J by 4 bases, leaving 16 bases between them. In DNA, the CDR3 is TGCGCCAGCAGCCAAGTTGGGGGAATAGGCAGCTATGGCTACACCTTC. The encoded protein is CASSQVGGIGSYGYTF.

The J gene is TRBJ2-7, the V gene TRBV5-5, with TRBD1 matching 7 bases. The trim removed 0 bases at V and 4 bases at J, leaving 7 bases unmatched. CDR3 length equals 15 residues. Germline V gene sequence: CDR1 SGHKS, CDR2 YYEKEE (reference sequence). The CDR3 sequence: CASSLEGQRLYEQYF. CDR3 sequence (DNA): TGTGCCAGCAGCTTGGAGGGACAGCGCCTGTACGAGCAGTACTTC.

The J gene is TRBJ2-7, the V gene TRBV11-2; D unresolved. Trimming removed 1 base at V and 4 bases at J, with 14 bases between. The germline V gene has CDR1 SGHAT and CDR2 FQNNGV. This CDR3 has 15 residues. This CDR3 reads CASSLGTAVGYEQYF. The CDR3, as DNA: TGTGCCAGCAGCTTAGGGACCGCGGTGGGATACGAGCAGTACTTC.

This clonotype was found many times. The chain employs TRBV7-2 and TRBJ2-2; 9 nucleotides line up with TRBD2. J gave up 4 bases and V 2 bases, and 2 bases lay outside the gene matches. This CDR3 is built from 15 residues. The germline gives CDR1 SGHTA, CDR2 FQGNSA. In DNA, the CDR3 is TGTGCCAGCAGCTTACTACTAGCGGGCACCGGGGAGCTGTTTTTT. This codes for CASSLLLAGTGELFF.

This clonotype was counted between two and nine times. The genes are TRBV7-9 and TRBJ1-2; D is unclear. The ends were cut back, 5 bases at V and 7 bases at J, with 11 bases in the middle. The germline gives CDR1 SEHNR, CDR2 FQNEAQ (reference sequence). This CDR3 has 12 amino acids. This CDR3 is CASSAGLTGYTF. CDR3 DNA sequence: TGTGCCAGCAGCGCCGGACTTACTGGCTACACCTTC.

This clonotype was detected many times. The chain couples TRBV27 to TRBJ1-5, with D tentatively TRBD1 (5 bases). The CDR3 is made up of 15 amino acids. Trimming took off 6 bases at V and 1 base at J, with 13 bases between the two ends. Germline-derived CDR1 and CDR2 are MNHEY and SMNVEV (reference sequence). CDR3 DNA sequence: TGTGCCAGCAGCCAAGGGGCAGCCAGCAATCAGCCCCAGCATTTT. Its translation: CASSQGAASNQPQHF.

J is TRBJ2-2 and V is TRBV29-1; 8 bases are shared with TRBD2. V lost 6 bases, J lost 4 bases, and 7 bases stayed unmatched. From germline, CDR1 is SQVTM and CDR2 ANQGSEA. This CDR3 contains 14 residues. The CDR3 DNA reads TGCAGCGTCACCGGGGGGGCGGTCACCGGGGAGCTGTTTTTT. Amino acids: CSVTGGAVTGELFF.

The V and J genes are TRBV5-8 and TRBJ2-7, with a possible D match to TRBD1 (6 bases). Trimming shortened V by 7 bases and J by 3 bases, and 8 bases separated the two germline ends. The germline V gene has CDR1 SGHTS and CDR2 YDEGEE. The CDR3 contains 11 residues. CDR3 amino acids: CASEGGYEQYF. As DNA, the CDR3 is TGTGCCAGCGAAGGGGGCTACGAGCAGTACTTC.

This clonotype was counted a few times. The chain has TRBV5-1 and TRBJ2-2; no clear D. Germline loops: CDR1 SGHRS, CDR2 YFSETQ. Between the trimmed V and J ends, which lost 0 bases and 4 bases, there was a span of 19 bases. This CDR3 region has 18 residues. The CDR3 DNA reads TGCGCCAGCAGCTTGGCGGCTCAAGGGCGTCGAGTCACCGGGGAGCTGTTTTTT. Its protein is CASSLAAQGRRVTGELFF.

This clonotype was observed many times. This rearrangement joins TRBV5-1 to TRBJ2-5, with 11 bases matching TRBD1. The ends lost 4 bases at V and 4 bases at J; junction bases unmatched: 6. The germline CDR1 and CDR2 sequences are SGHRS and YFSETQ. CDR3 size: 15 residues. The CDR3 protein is CASSLTGQGAETQYF. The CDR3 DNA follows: TGCGCCAGCAGCCTAACCGGACAGGGGGCAGAGACCCAGTACTTC.

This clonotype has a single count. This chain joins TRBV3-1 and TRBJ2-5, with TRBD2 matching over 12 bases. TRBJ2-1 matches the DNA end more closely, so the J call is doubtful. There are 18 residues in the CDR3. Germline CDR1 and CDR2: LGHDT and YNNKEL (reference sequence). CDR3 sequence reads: CASSQDWPSGRARETQFF. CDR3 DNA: TGTGCCAGCAGCCAAGATTGGCCTAGCGGGAGGGCGAGGGAGACCCAGTTCTTC.

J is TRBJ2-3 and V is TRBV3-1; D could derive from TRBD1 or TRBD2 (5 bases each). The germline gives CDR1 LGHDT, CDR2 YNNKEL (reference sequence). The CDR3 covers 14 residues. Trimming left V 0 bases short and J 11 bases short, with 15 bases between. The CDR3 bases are TGTGCCAGCAGCCAAGACCCCGGGACCCTACGGCAGTATTTT. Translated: CASSQDPGTLRQYF.

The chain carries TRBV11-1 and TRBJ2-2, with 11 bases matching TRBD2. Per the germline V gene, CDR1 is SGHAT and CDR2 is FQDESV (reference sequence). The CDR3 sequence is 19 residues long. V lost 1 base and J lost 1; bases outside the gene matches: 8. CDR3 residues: CASSLGGLAADRNTGELFF. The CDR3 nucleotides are TGTGCCAGCAGCTTAGGGGGACTAGCGGCAGACCGGAACACCGGGGAGCTGTTTTTT.

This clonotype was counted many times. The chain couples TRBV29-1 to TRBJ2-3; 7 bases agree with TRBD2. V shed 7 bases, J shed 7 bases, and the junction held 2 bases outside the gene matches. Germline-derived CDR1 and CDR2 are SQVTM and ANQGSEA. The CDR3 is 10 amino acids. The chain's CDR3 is CSAGGYTQYF. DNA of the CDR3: TGCAGCGCCGGGGGGTATACGCAGTATTTT.

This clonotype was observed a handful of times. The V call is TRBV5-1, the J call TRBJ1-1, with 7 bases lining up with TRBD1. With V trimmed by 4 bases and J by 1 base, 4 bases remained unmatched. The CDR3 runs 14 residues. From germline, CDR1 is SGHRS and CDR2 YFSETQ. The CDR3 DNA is TGCGCCAGCAGCGTACGACAGGGGAACACTGAAGCTTTCTTT. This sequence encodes CASSVRQGNTEAFF.

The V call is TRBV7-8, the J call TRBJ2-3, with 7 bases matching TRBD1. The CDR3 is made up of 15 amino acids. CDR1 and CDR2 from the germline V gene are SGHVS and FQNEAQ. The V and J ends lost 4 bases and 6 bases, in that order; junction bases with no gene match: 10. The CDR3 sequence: CASSSVGRGSDTQYF. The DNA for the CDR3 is TGTGCCAGCAGCTCAGTGGGCAGGGGGTCCGATACGCAGTATTTT. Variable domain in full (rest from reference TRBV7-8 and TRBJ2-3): GAGVSQSPRYKVAKRGQDVALRCDPISGHVSLFWYQQALGQGPEFLTYFQNEAQLDKSGLPSDRFFAERPEGSVSTLKIQRTQQEDSAVYLCASSSVGRGSDTQYFGPGTRLTVL.

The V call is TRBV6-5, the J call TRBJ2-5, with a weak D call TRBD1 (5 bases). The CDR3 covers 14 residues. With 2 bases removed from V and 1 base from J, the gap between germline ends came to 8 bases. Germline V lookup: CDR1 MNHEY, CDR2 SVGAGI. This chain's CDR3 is CASSYDSTQETQYF. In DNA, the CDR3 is TGTGCCAGCAGTTACGACAGCACCCAAGAGACCCAGTACTTC.

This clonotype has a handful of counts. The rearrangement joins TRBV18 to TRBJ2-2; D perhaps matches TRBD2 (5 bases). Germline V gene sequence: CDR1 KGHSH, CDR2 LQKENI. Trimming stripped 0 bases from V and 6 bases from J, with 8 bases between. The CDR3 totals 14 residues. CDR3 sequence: CASSPPAGAGELFF. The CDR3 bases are TGTGCCAGCTCACCACCTGCCGGGGCCGGGGAGCTGTTTTTT.

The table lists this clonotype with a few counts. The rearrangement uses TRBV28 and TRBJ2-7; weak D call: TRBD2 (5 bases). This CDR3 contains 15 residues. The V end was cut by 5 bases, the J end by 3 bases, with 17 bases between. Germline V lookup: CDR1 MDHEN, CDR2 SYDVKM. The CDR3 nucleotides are TGTGCCAGCAGTCAGGATGGTTTTGAGGGCTACGAGCAGTACTTC. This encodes CASSQDGFEGYEQYF.

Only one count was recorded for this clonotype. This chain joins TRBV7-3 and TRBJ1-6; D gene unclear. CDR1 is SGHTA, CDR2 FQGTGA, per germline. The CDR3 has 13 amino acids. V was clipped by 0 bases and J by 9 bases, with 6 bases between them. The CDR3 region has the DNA TGTGCCAGCAGCTTAACGCAAGGTTCACCCCTCCACTTT. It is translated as CASSLTQGSPLHF.

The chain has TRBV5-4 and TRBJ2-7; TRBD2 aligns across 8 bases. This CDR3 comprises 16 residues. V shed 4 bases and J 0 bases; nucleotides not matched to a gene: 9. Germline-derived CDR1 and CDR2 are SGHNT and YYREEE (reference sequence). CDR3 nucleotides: TGTGCCAGCAGCGGCTACTCGCGGGGGGACTCCTACGAGCAGTACTTC. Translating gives CASSGYSRGDSYEQYF.

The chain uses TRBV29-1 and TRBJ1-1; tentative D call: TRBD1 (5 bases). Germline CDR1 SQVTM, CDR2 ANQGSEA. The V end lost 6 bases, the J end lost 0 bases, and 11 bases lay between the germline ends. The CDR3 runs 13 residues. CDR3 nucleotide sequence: TGCAGCGTGCTTCAGGGATTGAACACTGAAGCTTTCTTT. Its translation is CSVLQGLNTEAFF.

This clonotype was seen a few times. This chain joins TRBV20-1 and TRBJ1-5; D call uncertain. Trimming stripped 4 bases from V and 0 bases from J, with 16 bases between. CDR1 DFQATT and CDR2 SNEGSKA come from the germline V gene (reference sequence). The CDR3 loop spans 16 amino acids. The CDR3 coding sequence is TGCAGTGCTATCAAAGGAGCCAGAGCTAGCAATCAGCCCCAGCATTTT. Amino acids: CSAIKGARASNQPQHF.

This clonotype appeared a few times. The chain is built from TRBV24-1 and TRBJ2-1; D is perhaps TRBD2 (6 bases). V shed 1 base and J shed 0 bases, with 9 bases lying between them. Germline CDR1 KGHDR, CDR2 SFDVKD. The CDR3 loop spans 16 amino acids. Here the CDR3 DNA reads TGTGCCACCAGTGATTTAGACGGGAGCTCCTACAATGAGCAGTTCTTC. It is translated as CATSDLDGSSYNEQFF.